This T cell receptor (beta chain) is drawn from a study of cytomegalovirus exposure and HLA in healthy donors. PCR used 60 Vbeta primers and 13 Jbeta primers. Assay: immunoSEQ multiplex PCR; the TCRdb copy retains only in-frame clones and omits some. The listing contains 80,000 to 100,000 clones. Study findings and constraints: Equally common other TCR beta chains were less clonally expanded than HLA-associated ones, a later analysis found. Presence/absence results assume similar sequencing depth per donor, which may not hold. Cytomegalovirus-associated TCR beta chains were listed, numbering around 150.

Note on this clone: Its antigen is unknown.

The CDR3 spans 13 residues. Germline lookup yields CDR1 SEHNR and CDR2 FQNEAQ (reference sequence). Trimming stripped 3 bases from V and 5 bases from J, with 8 bases between. The sequence was obtained from a man aged 50-60 years in good health and CMV-seronegative. The sequencing sample was made of PBMCs. The rearrangement links TRBV7-9 to TRBJ1-5, with D unresolved. CDR3: CASSFHGDQPQHF. DNA for the CDR3: TGTGCCAGCAGCTTCCACGGTGATCAGCCCCAGCATTTT.